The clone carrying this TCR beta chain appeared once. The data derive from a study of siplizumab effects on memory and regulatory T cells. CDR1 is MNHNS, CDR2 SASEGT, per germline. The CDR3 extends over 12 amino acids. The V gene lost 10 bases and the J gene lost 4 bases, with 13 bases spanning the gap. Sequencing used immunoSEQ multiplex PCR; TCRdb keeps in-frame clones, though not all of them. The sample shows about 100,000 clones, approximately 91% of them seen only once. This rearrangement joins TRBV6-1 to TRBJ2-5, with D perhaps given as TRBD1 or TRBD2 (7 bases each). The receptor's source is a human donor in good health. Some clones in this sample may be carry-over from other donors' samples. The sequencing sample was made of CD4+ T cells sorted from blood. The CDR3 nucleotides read TGTGCCATCTCAGGGGGGGGAGAGACCCAGTACTTC. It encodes CAISGGGETQYF.